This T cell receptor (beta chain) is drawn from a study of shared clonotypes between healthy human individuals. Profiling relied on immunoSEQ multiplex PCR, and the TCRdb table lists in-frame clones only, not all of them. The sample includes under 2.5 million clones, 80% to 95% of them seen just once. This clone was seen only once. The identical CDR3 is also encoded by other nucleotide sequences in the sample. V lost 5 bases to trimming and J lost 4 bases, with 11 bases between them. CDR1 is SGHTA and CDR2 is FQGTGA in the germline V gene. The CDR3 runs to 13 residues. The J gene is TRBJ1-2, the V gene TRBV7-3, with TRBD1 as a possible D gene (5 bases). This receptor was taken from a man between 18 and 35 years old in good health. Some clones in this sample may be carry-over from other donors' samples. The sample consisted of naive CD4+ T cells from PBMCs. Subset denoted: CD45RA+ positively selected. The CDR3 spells CASSQGQGYGYTF. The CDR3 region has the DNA TGTGCCAGCAGCCAAGGCCAGGGCTATGGCTACACCTTC.